These 2 T cell receptor beta chains share one sample of origin, sequenced in a study of blood T cell repertoires in COVID-19. The assay was immunoSEQ multiplex PCR, and TCRdb's table has in-frame clones only and misses some. This table has roughly 250,000 clones, around 91% appearing once. The sample consisted of PBMCs or T cells enriched from blood (not recorded which). Every receptor here comes from a woman under 30 who had recovered from COVID-19.

The chain recombines TRBV29-1 with TRBJ1-3; D is ambiguous. CDR3 length: 12 amino acids. Germline CDR1 reads SQVTM; CDR2 reads ANQGSEA. Trimming cost V 6 bases and J 2 bases, with 8 bases left between them. CDR3 region: CSVNGPGNTIYF. As DNA, the CDR3 is TGCAGCGTAAATGGCCCTGGAAACACCATATATTTT. The variable domain in full, completed from reference TRBV29-1 and TRBJ1-3, reads SAVISQKPSRDICQRGTSLTIQCQVDSQVTMMFWYRQQPGQSLTLIATANQGSEATYESGFVIDKFPISRPNLTFSTLTVSNMSPEDSSIYLCSVNGPGNTIYFGEGSWLTVV.

The rearrangement links TRBV15 to TRBJ1-1, with D unresolved. Germline CDR1 is LNHNV and CDR2 is YYDKDF (reference sequence). V gave up 6 bases and J gave up 4 bases, with 21 bases separating them. The CDR3 loop spans 16 amino acids. CDR3 bases: TGTGCCACCAGTAGCCCCGGTAGAGGGCGGGCCACTGAAGCTTTCTTT. Amino acids: CATSSPGRGRATEAFF. The variable domain in full, completed from reference TRBV15 and TRBJ1-1, reads DAMVIQNPRYQVTQFGKPVTLSCSQTLNHNVMYWYQQKSSQAPKLLFHYYDKDFNNEADTPDNFQSRRPNTSFCFLDIRSPGLGDTAMYLCATSSPGRGRATEAFFGQGTRLTVV.